The sequence of this T cell receptor beta chain was determined in a study of radiation and T cells in renal cell carcinoma. The protocol was immunoSEQ multiplex PCR, while the TCRdb copy is restricted to in-frame clones and leaves out a portion. The sample has fewer than 10,000 clones, over 60% seen once. Details on this clone: Its antigen is currently unknown.

Findings of the study overall: Irradiated tumors had higher TCR clonality than control tumors. Sampling covered only about 0.97 g of each tumor.

The CDR3 extends over 13 amino acids. Trimming stripped 2 bases from V and 10 bases from J, with 9 bases between. CDR1 and CDR2 (germline): SGHVS, FQNEAQ. Treatment: treatment-naive control, cytoreductive nephrectomy. The specimen was tumor tissue, collected from a patient whose treatment was nephrectomy without radiotherapy. The chain recombines TRBV7-8 with TRBJ1-6; D is undetermined. This receptor was obtained from a man aged 55 to 70 with renal cell carcinoma. The CDR3 DNA reads as TGTGCCAGCAGCTTACCGGGCCGCTCACCCCTCCACTTT. Protein sequence: CASSLPGRSPLHF. The whole variable domain, remainder taken from reference TRBV7-8 and TRBJ1-6, is GAGVSQSPRYKVAKRGQDVALRCDPISGHVSLFWYQQALGQGPEFLTYFQNEAQLDKSGLPSDRFFAERPEGSVSTLKIQRTQQEDSAVYLCASSLPGRSPLHFGNGTRLTVT.